The T cell receptor beta chain under discussion was sequenced for a study of T cells in Graves' hyperthyroidism and ophthalmopathy. The CDR3 loop spans 13 amino acids. The germline V gene encodes CDR1 SEHNR and CDR2 FQNEAQ (reference sequence). V lost 8 bases, J lost 5 bases, and 16 bases lay in between. A remark on this clonotype: Its antigen is as yet unknown.

The TCR beta CDR3 regions underwent amplification using RNA transcripts as the source. A first-round RT-PCR of the TCR CDR3 used the HTBI primer set. TCRdb re-derived calls from the multiplex PCR reads in MiXCR, one entry per CDR3 protein. Of roughly 400,000 distinct CDR3 sequences detected, just under 25% appear once; the ten largest clones hold more than 60%. Study-wide results and caveats: Most thyroid-expanded clonotypes above 0.001 were also found in blood.

What was sequenced was blood. This chain joins TRBV7-9 and TRBJ2-7; D call uncertain. The clonotype originates from a man over 45 with Graves' hyperthyroidism. The CDR3 loop is CASLGSFTHEQYF. The CDR3 nucleotides read TGTGCCAGCTTAGGTTCGTTTACGCACGAGCAGTACTTC.